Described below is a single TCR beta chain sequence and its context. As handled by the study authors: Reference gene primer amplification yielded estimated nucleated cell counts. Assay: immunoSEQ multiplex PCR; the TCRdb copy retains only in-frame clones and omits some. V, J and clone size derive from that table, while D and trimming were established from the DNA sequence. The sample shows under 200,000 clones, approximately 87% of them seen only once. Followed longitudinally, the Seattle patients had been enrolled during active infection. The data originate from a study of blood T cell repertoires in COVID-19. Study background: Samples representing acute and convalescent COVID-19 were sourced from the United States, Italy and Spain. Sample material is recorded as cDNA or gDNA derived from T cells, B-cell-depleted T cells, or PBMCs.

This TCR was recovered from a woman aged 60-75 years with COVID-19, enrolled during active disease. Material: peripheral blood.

The CDR3 loop is CASSRGRDEKLFF. CDR3 nucleotides: TGTGCCAGCAGTAGGGGGCGGGATGAAAAACTGTTTTTT. The rearrangement uses TRBV28 and TRBJ1-4, with 7 positions matching TRBD1. The V and J ends lost 5 bases and 6 bases, in that order; junction bases with no gene match: 3. This CDR3 spans 13 amino acids. CDR1 and CDR2 from the germline V gene are MDHEN and SYDVKM.